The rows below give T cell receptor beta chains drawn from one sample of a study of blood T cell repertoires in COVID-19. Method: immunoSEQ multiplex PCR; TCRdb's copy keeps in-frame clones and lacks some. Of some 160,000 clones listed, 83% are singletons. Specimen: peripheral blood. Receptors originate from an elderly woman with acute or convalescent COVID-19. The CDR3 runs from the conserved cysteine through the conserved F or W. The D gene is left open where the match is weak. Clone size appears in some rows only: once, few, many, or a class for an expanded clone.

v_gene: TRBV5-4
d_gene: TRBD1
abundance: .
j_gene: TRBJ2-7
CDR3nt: TGTGCCAGCAGCTTGGGAGGGACAGGGAGCGAGCAGTACTTC
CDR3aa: CASSLGGTGSEQYF

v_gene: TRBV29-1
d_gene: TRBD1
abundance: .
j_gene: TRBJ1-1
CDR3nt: TGCAGCGGTGCGGACAGGGCCGGCACTGAAGCTTTCTTT
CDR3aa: CSGADRAGTEAFF

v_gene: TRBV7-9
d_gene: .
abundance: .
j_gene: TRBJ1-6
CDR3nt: TGTGCCAGCAGCTTAGTTTGGCGACACGACGTGAATTCACCCCTCCACTTT
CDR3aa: CASSLVWRHDVNSPLHF

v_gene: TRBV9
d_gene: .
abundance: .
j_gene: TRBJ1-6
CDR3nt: TGTGCCAGCAGCGCTGGGCAATACTCACCCCTCCACTTT
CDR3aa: CASSAGQYSPLHF

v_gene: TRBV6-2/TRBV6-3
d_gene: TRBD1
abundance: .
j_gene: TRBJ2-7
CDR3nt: TGTGCCAGCAGTTCACAGGGGATCGACGAGCAGTACTTC
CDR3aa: CASSSQGIDEQYF

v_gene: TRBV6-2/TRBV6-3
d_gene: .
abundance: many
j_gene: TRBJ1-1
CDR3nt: TGTGCCAGCAGTTACAATTTAAGGGCAGGGGCCTTGAACACTGAAGCTTTCTTT
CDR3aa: CASSYNLRAGALNTEAFF

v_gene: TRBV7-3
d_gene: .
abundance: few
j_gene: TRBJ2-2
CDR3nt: TGTGCCAGCAGTTTTCTCTCGGGGATTGACACCGGGGAGCTGTTTTTT
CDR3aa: CASSFLSGIDTGELFF

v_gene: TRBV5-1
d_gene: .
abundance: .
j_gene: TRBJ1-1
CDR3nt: TGCGCCAGCAGCTTGGATGGGTCGGTGGGCAGTGAAGCTTTCTTT
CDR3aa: CASSLDGSVGSEAFF

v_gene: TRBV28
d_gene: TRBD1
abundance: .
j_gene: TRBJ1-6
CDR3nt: TGTGCCAGCAGTCCGGCCGGGACAGGGAATTCACCCCTCCACTTT
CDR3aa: CASSPAGTGNSPLHF

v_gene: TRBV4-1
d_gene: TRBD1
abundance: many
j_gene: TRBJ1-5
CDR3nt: TGCGCCAGCAGCCAAGTCTTCTCCAGGGGGCCTCAGCCCCAGCATTTT
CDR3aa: CASSQVFSRGPQPQHF